The 9 T cell receptor beta chains below were found in one sample sequenced in a study of blood T cell repertoires in COVID-19. TCRdb's copy holds only in-frame clones and misses some; the assay was immunoSEQ multiplex PCR. The repertoire has about 370,000 clones, around 87% of them found once; the top ten carry 0.9% to 1.1%. Sequencing input: PBMCs or T cells enriched from blood (not recorded which). The receptors were gathered from a man aged 18 to 29 who had recovered from COVID-19.

The chain is built from TRBV10-3 and TRBJ2-3; D is unresolved. CDR1 and CDR2 from the germline V gene are ENHRY and SYGVKD. V was pared by 2 bases and J by 0 bases, with 9 bases between. This CDR3 is built from 15 residues. CDR3 in DNA: TGTGCCATCAGTGAGGTAGCCCGGAGCACAGATACGCAGTATTTT. Protein sequence: CAISEVARSTDTQYF.

This sequence joins TRBV5-1 and TRBJ1-5; 7 nucleotides line up with TRBD1. From germline, CDR1 is SGHRS and CDR2 YFSETQ. With V trimmed by 5 bases and J by 5 bases, 4 bases remained unmatched. The CDR3 runs to 13 residues. CDR3 nucleotides: TGCGCCAGCAGTCACAGGGGAGATCAGCCCCAGCATTTT. Translated, it gives CASSHRGDQPQHF.

The chain couples TRBV7-2 to TRBJ2-1; 8 bases fit TRBD2. This CDR3 has 19 amino acids. V trimming: 4 bases; J trimming: 0 bases; junction bases outside the gene matches: 14. Germline-derived CDR1 and CDR2 are SGHTA and FQGNSA. The CDR3 loop reads CASSSPLLAGQSSYNEQFF. In DNA, the CDR3 is TGTGCCAGCAGCTCGCCCCTGTTAGCGGGACAAAGCTCCTACAATGAGCAGTTCTTC.

This chain uses TRBV27 with TRBJ2-3; 7 bases agree with TRBD2. Germline loops: CDR1 MNHEY, CDR2 SMNVEV (reference sequence). The CDR3 is 13 residues long. The junction had 7 bases not matched to a gene; V was cut back by 10 bases and J by 3 bases. Written as DNA, the CDR3 is TGTGCCATGGGGAAAGCGGGAACAGATACGCAGTATTTT. It is translated as CAMGKAGTDTQYF.

There are a few counts of this clone. J is TRBJ1-6 and V is TRBV5-5, with 8 bases fitting TRBD1. This CDR3 has 16 residues. The V segment lost 0 bases and the J segment 1 base; nucleotides outside the gene matches: 0. The germline V gene has CDR1 SGHKS and CDR2 YYEKEE (reference sequence). The CDR3 bases are TGTGCCAGCAGCTTGGGGACAGGGTCCTATAATTCACCCCTCCACTTT. Protein product: CASSLGTGSYNSPLHF.

Comment on this clone: The sample carries other DNA sequences with the same CDR3. V is TRBV19 and J is TRBJ1-1; 8 nucleotides line up with TRBD1. Looked up from germline, CDR1 is LNHDA and CDR2 is SQIVND (reference sequence). This CDR3 is built from 13 residues. V was pared by 6 bases and J by 1 base, with 1 base of the junction left unmatched. This CDR3 is CASSDRGNTEAFF. As DNA, the CDR3 is TGTGCCAGTAGCGACAGGGGGAACACTGAAGCTTTCTTT.

This rearrangement joins TRBV15 to TRBJ1-5, with 7 nucleotides matching TRBD1. V shed 0 bases, J shed 4 bases, and the junction held 6 bases outside the gene matches. There are 16 residues in the CDR3. Germline V gene lookup returns CDR1 LNHNV and CDR2 YYDKDF (reference sequence). In nucleotides, the CDR3 is TGTGCCACCAGCAGAGAGAGGGGGCGGACGAATCAGCCCCAGCATTTT. Translating gives CATSRERGRTNQPQHF.

The chain uses TRBV28 and TRBJ1-6; the D gene is possibly TRBD1 (5 bases). The V and J ends lost 4 bases and 3 bases respectively, with 16 bases between them. CDR3 length: 17 amino acids. Germline lookup yields CDR1 MDHEN and CDR2 SYDVKM. The CDR3 here is CASSSDAGGFYNSPLHF. DNA of the CDR3: TGTGCCAGCAGTTCAGATGCGGGGGGGTTCTATAATTCACCCCTCCACTTT.

The V and J genes are TRBV4-2 and TRBJ1-5; the match to TRBD1 covers 9 bases. The CDR3 sequence is 16 residues long. Germline trimming cut 3 bases from V and 4 bases from J; bases unmatched to any gene: 7. Germline assignment: CDR1 LGHNA and CDR2 YNFKEQ. This CDR3 reads CASSHDRGSGNQPQHF. CDR3 nucleotides: TGTGCCAGCAGCCATGACAGGGGGAGCGGGAATCAGCCCCAGCATTTT.